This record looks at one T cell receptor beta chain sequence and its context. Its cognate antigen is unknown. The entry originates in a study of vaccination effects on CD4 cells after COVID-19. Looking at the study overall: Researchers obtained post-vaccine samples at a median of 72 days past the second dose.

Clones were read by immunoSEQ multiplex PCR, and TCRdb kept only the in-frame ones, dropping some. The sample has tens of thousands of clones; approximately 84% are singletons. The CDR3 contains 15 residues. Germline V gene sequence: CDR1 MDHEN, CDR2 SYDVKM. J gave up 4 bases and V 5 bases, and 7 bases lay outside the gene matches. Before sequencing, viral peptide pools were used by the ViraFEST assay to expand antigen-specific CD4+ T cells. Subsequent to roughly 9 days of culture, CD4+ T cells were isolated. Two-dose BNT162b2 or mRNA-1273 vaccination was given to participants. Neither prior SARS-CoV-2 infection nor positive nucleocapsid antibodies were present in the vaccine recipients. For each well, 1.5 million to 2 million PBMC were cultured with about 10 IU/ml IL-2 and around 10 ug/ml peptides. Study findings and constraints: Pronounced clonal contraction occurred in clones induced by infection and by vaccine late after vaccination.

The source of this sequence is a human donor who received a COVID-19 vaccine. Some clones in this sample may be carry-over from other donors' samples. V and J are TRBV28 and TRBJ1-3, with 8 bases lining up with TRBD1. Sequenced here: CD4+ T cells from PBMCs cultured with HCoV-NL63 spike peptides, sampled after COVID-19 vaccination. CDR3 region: CASSADRGAGNTIYF. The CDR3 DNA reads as TGTGCCAGCAGTGCAGACAGGGGAGCGGGAAACACCATATATTTT.